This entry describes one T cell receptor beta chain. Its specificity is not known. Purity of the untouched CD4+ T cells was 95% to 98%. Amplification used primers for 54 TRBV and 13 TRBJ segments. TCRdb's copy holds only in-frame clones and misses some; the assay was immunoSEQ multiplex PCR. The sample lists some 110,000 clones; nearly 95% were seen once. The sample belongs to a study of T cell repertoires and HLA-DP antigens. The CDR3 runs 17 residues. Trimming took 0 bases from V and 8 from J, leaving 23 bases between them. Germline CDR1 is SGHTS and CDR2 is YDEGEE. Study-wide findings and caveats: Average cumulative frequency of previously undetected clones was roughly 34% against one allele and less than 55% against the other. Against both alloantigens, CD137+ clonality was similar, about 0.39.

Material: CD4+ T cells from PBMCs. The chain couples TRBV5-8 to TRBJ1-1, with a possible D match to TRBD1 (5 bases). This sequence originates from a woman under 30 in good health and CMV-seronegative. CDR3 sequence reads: CASSLGDGARGAGEAFF. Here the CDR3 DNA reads TGTGCCAGCAGCTTGGGAGACGGGGCGCGGGGCGCCGGGGAAGCTTTCTTT.